This T cell receptor (beta chain) was recovered during a study of prognosis after radiotherapy for stage I lung cancer. Across the study: Those with stage I non-small cell lung cancer who took part were enrolled between 2018 and early 2019.

In the case of this clonotype: Since a far larger clone is one base different, this is likely a read error.

CDR1 SGHTA and CDR2 FQGTGA come from the germline V gene. The CDR3 contains 15 residues. With 2 bases clipped from V and 10 bases from J, the junction kept 10 bases outside the gene matches. Genomic DNA was the source, and TCR beta CDR3 was amplified from it by two-round multiplex PCR. TRBV and TRBJ genes each had their own specific primers in first-round PCR. One entry per CDR3 protein, called by TCRdb with MiXCR from the multiplex PCR reads. The sample lists some 14,000 distinct CDR3 sequences, around 29% occurring once. The TCR was taken from a donor aged 50 or older with non-small cell lung cancer. The sample consisted of PBMCs, taken before or after stereotactic body radiation therapy (not recorded which). The chain joins TRBV7-3 to TRBJ2-1; 8 bases fit TRBD2. The CDR3 coding sequence is TGTGCCAGCAGCTTAGCCACTAGCGGAGCCTACGAGCAGTTCTTC. It encodes CASSLATSGAYEQFF.